The 21 T cell receptor beta chains below were found in one sample sequenced in a study of OX40 agonist ivuxolimab in advanced cancers. Libraries were constructed by the immunoSEQ multiplex PCR assay. Imported from immuneACCESS, the table was reduced by TCRdb to in-frame sequences with V and J called. These copies leave out some clones; in studies compared against another copy, an unresolved V gene accounts for under half, and the cause of the remainder is not known. Within this sample are 35,000 or so clones, with approximately 80% of them counted one time only. The ten largest clonotypes hold under 25% of the sample. Specimen: CD4+ or CD8+ T cells sorted from blood, collected in a trial of the OX40 agonist ivuxolimab. These receptor sequences come from an adult with an advanced solid tumor such as melanoma, head and neck, liver or kidney cancer.

This rearrangement joins TRBV6-1 to TRBJ1-1; D gene ambiguous. The CDR3 loop spans 14 amino acids. V gave up 1 base and J gave up 0 bases, with 6 bases separating them. Looked up from germline, CDR1 is MNHNS and CDR2 is SASEGT. CDR3 DNA: TGTGCCAGCAGTGAAGGGGGTCTGAACACTGAAGCTTTCTTT. The encoded protein is CASSEGGLNTEAFF.

This chain links TRBV18 with TRBJ1-2; D gene ambiguous. V lost 2 bases and J 4 bases, leaving 11 bases between the germline ends. The CDR3 contains 14 residues. The germline CDR1 and CDR2 sequences are KGHSH and LQKENI. The CDR3 region has the DNA TGTGCCAGCTCACCAGGCCAGGACGCCTATGGCTACACCTTC. Protein: CASSPGQDAYGYTF.

The chain uses TRBV19 and TRBJ1-5; D gene ambiguous. V was clipped by 3 bases and J by 0 bases, with 6 bases between them. The germline CDR1 and CDR2 sequences are LNHDA and SQIVND (reference sequence). The CDR3 contains 14 residues. The CDR3 region has the DNA TGTGCCAGTAGTATTATGGGTAGCAATCAGCCCCAGCATTTT. Its protein product is CASSIMGSNQPQHF.

V is TRBV12-2 and J is TRBJ2-7; the DNA was not used to check the table's D call, TRBD1. TRBV12-2 is reported as a pseudogene. CDR3 length equals 13 residues. The CDR3 sequence: CASRFDRDNEQYV. The CDR3 coding sequence is TGTGCAAGTCGCTTTGACAGGGACAACGAGCAGTACGTC.

This chain joins TRBV4-3 and TRBJ1-2, with D perhaps matching TRBD1 (6 bases). Germline V gene lookup returns CDR1 LGHNA and CDR2 YSLEER. Trimming took 6 bases from V and 4 from J, leaving 15 bases between them. The CDR3 is made up of 14 amino acids. CDR3 sequence (DNA): TGCGCCAGCAGGCCCCCTGGGGGGGCCTATGGCTACACCTTC. This gives the protein CASRPPGGAYGYTF.

CDR3 nucleotides: TGTGCCAGCAGTTTATCGGCCAGGGGGTACGAGCAGTACTTC. It codes for CASSLSARGYEQYF. The chain employs TRBV27 and TRBJ2-7; 7 bases are shared with TRBD1. The CDR3 is made up of 14 amino acids. Germline-derived CDR1 and CDR2 are MNHEY and SMNVEV (reference sequence). The V gene end was trimmed by 0 bases and the J gene end by 4 bases; junction bases not matched to a gene: 3.

The count of this clone is one. V and J are TRBV7-2 and TRBJ2-1; D uncertain. CDR3 length: 12 residues. V was shortened by 4 bases and J by 9 bases, with 10 bases between the two germline ends. Germline V gives CDR1 SGHTA, CDR2 FQGNSA. CDR3 region: CASSSQFGEQFF. The CDR3 DNA sequence: TGTGCCAGCAGCTCCCAATTCGGTGAGCAGTTCTTC.

V gene TRBV11-2 combines with J gene TRBJ2-4; possibly TRBD1 for D (6 bases). The CDR3 is made up of 16 amino acids. The germline gives CDR1 SGHAT, CDR2 FQNNGV. Trimming removed 5 bases from V and 5 bases from J, with 19 bases in between. CDR3 bases: TGTGCCAGCAGCCAAGGTCCCGGGACACAACAAAACATTCAGTACTTC. Translated, it gives CASSQGPGTQQNIQYF.

This clone has more than one count but fewer than ten. V is TRBV29-1 and J is TRBJ1-2; perhaps TRBD1 as D (5 bases). Deletions cut 7 bases from V and 9 bases from J, with 18 bases between. The length of the CDR3 is 12 residues. The germline gives CDR1 SQVTM, CDR2 ANQGSEA. CDR3 DNA sequence: TGCAGCGCCTGGGACGGGGGGGGACGCTACACCTTC. Translating gives CSAWDGGGRYTF.

There are a few counts of this clone. The chain links TRBV2 to TRBJ2-7, with 8 nucleotides matching TRBD1. Trimming at V came to 1 base and at J to 0 bases, leaving 2 bases not matched to a gene. The length of the CDR3 is 15 residues. The germline CDR1 and CDR2 sequences are SNHLY and FYNNEI. In nucleotides, the CDR3 is TGTGCCAGCAGTGAAGGGACAGGGTTCTCCTACGAGCAGTACGTC. Translation: CASSEGTGFSYEQYV.

The chain uses TRBV7-7 and TRBJ1-3; D possibly corresponds to TRBD1 (5 bases). Germline assignment: CDR1 SSHAT and CDR2 FNYEAQ (reference sequence). Trimming left V 3 bases short and J 0 bases short, with 9 bases between. The CDR3 extends over 15 amino acids. The CDR3 here is CASSLGGNSGNTIYF. CDR3 bases: TGTGCCAGCAGCTTGGGGGGGAACTCTGGAAACACCATATATTTT.

The gene calls are TRBV18 and TRBJ2-7; D is unresolved. V dropped 5 bases and J dropped 3 bases, with 11 bases sitting between them. Germline V lookup: CDR1 KGHSH, CDR2 LQKENI. This CDR3 is 13 amino acids long. This CDR3 reads CASSAGTDYEQYF. In nucleotides, the CDR3 is TGTGCCAGCTCAGCCGGAACGGACTACGAGCAGTACTTC.

The rearrangement uses TRBV5-6 and TRBJ1-1; 7 bases map to TRBD1. The CDR3 totals 14 residues. The germline V gene has CDR1 SGHDT and CDR2 YYEEEE. The ends lost 4 bases at V and 7 bases at J; junction bases unmatched: 10. CDR3 protein: CASSPSGTVYEAFF. The CDR3 DNA reads as TGTGCCAGCAGCCCTTCCGGGACAGTATATGAAGCTTTCTTT.

Points on this clone: The junction and the germline gene differ at one end; a read error may be behind it. As DNA, the CDR3 is TGTGCCAGCAGGGAAGGACAGTCCTCTCAGCCCCAGCATTTT. It specifies CASREGQSSQPQHF. V usage is TRBV6-1 and J usage is TRBJ1-5; D may be TRBD1 (6 bases). The germline V gene has CDR1 MNHNS and CDR2 SASEGT. The CDR3 length is 14 residues.

The rearrangement links TRBV30 to TRBJ1-2, with 7 positions matching TRBD1. The CDR3 consists of 13 residues. J was trimmed by 3 bases and V by 4 bases; bases with no gene match: 5. Germline values: CDR1 GTSNPN, CDR2 SVGIG (reference sequence). The CDR3 nucleotides are TGTGCCTGGATTACCAGGGGGGACTATGGCTACACCTTC. Residues: CAWITRGDYGYTF.

The J gene is TRBJ2-5, the V gene TRBV5-4; D is unresolved. Trimming took 4 bases from V and 2 from J, leaving 6 bases between them. CDR1 is SGHNT, CDR2 YYREEE, per germline (reference sequence). The CDR3 is 12 residues long. In nucleotides, the CDR3 is TGTGCCAGCAGCACGCCGCAAGAGACCCAGTACTTC. This encodes CASSTPQETQYF.

J is TRBJ1-3 and V is TRBV9; possibly TRBD1 for D (5 bases). Germline V CDR1 and CDR2: SGDLS, YYNGEE. The CDR3 length is 13 residues. V was clipped by 3 bases and J by 2 bases, with 6 bases between them. CDR3 amino acids: CASSADTGNTIYF. CDR3 coding DNA: TGTGCCAGCAGCGCGGACACTGGAAACACCATATATTTT.

In this sample, this clone turned up a few times. The chain uses TRBV6-1 and TRBJ2-1; D is unclear. From germline, CDR1 is MNHNS and CDR2 SASEGT. The CDR3 runs 10 residues. Deletions cut 8 bases from V and 9 bases from J, with 8 bases between. The CDR3 bases are TGTGCCAGCGACGCCGGTGAGCAGTTCTTC. Its translation is CASDAGEQFF.

The chain joins TRBV11-2 to TRBJ1-2; the D is unclear. V lost 2 bases and J lost 3, with 7 bases in between. The germline V gene has CDR1 SGHAT and CDR2 FQNNGV. This CDR3 spans 13 amino acids. The CDR3 here is CASSLTDYYGYTF. CDR3 sequence (DNA): TGTGCCAGCAGCTTAACAGACTACTATGGCTACACCTTC.

This clone was recorded many times. The V and J genes are TRBV5-1 and TRBJ1-1, with TRBD1 as a possible D gene (5 bases). The CDR3 covers 15 residues. In germline, CDR1 is SGHRS, CDR2 YFSETQ. Trimming removed 3 bases from V and 1 base from J, with 13 bases in between. As DNA, the CDR3 is TGCGCCAGCAGCTGGTACTATCAGGGGAACACTGAAGCTTTCTTT. This gives the protein CASSWYYQGNTEAFF.

The V gene is TRBV29-1, the J gene TRBJ1-1; 9 positions match TRBD1. This CDR3 contains 14 residues. V lost 6 bases, J lost 5 bases, and 10 bases stayed unmatched. The V gene's germline CDR1 is SQVTM and CDR2 ANQGSEA. In nucleotides, the CDR3 is TGCAGCGTGAATGTGCGGACAGGGGAGACTGAAGCTTTCTTT. Protein: CSVNVRTGETEAFF.